This is a list of T cell receptor beta chains from one sample in a study of Ad26.COV2.S vaccination and SARS-CoV-2 variants. This table comes from immunoSEQ multiplex PCR, and its TCRdb copy is limited to in-frame clones, with some not included. The sample lists 300,000 to 350,000 clones; around nine tenths were seen once. The input for sequencing was peripheral blood, taken in a trial of Ad26.COV2.S vaccine versus placebo. The receptor set was obtained from a person between 18 and 65 years old who received the Ad26.COV2.S COVID-19 vaccine or a placebo. Each CDR3 is given with its conserved first and last residue. D genes are given only for firm matches. Clone size is shown for a subset of rows, as once, few, many or a class of expanded clone.

J gene: TRBJ2-6; V gene: TRBV9; D gene: TRBD1; clone size: -; CDR3 length: 16; CDR3 protein: CASSASTGMEANVLTF; CDR3 DNA: TGTGCCAGCAGCGCCTCGACAGGGATGGAGGCCAACGTCCTGACTTTC
J gene: TRBJ2-7; V gene: TRBV7-9; D gene: -; clone size: -; CDR3 length: 16; CDR3 protein: CASSFGRSPTSYEQYF; CDR3 DNA: TGTGCCAGCAGCTTCGGGCGGTCCCCCACCTCCTACGAGCAGTACTTC
J gene: TRBJ2-3; V gene: TRBV5-1; D gene: TRBD2; clone size: -; CDR3 length: 16; CDR3 protein: CASSPGLAASTDTQYF; CDR3 DNA: TGCGCCAGCAGCCCGGGACTAGCGGCCAGCACAGATACGCAGTATTTT
J gene: TRBJ1-5; V gene: TRBV28; D gene: -; clone size: few; CDR3 length: 15; CDR3 protein: CASSLAGGGGSAQHF; CDR3 DNA: TGTGCCAGCAGTTTAGCGGGGGGCGGGGGATCAGCCCAGCATTTT
J gene: TRBJ1-1; V gene: TRBV3-1/TRBV3-2; D gene: -; clone size: -; CDR3 length: 13; CDR3 protein: CASSLSDSAEAFF; CDR3 DNA: TGTGCCAGCAGCCTGTCGGACAGCGCTGAAGCTTTCTTT
J gene: TRBJ2-2; V gene: TRBV28; D gene: TRBD1; clone size: -; CDR3 length: 19; CDR3 protein: CASSFSPLQGAVNTGELFF; CDR3 DNA: TGTGCCAGCAGTTTTTCACCGCTGCAGGGGGCGGTAAACACCGGGGAGCTGTTTTTT
J gene: TRBJ2-1; V gene: TRBV2; D gene: -; clone size: -; CDR3 length: 13; CDR3 protein: CASSEGPTAVQFF; CDR3 DNA: TGTGCCAGCAGTGAGGGTCCAACAGCGGTTCAGTTCTTC
J gene: TRBJ2-7; V gene: TRBV2; D gene: TRBD2; clone size: -; CDR3 length: 13; CDR3 protein: CATTGLADYEQYF; CDR3 DNA: TGTGCCACCACGGGACTAGCGGACTACGAGCAGTACTTC
J gene: TRBJ2-1; V gene: TRBV7-2; D gene: -; clone size: -; CDR3 length: 14; CDR3 protein: CASSLGAGNNEQFF; CDR3 DNA: TGTGCCAGCAGCTTAGGGGCGGGGAACAATGAGCAGTTCTTC
J gene: TRBJ2-5; V gene: TRBV7-6; D gene: -; clone size: -; CDR3 length: 11; CDR3 protein: CASSSQETQYF; CDR3 DNA: TGTGCCAGCAGCTCCCAAGAGACCCAGTACTTC